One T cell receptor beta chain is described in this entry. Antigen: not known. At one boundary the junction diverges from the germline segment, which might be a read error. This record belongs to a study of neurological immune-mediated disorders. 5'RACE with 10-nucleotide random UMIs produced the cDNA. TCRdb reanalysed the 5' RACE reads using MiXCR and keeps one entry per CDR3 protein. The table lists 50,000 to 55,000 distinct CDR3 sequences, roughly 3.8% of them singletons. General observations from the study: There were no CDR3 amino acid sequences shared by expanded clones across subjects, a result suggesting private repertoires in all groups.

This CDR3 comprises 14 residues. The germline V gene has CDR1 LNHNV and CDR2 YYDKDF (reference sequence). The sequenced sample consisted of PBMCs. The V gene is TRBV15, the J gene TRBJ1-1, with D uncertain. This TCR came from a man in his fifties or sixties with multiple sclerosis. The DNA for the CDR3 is TGTGTCACCAGCAGAGATAAATTTCAGAGAGAGGCTTTCTTT. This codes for CVTSRDKFQREAFF. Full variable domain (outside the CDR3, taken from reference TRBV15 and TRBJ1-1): DAMVIQNPRYQVTQFGKPVTLSCSQTLNHNVMYWYQQKSSQAPKLLFHYYDKDFNNEADTPDNFQSRRPNTSFCFLDIRSPGLGDTAMYLCVTSRDKFQREAFFGQGTRLTVV.